The present T cell receptor beta chain was sequenced within a study of STAT5B mutations in CD4+ large granular lymphocyte leukemia. Here immunoSEQ multiplex PCR was the method, and the copy in TCRdb shows in-frame clones only, minus some. The top ten hold 0.35% of the sample, which has around 50,000 clones, approximately 83% seen once. Germline CDR1 and CDR2: SGHRS and YFSETQ. This CDR3 region has 15 residues. J lost 5 bases, V lost 3 bases, and 8 bases had no gene match. The chain links TRBV5-1 to TRBJ2-5, with 9 bases that match TRBD1. Sequences were obtained from CD4+ T cells from blood buffy coats. This sequence originates from a human donor in good health. CDR3 nucleotide sequence: TGCGCCAGCAGCTCAATACAGGGGGCAGGGGAGACCCAGTACTTC. It codes for CASSSIQGAGETQYF. Full variable domain (outside the CDR3, taken from reference TRBV5-1 and TRBJ2-5): KAGVTQTPRYLIKTRGQQVTLSCSPISGHRSVSWYQQTPGQGLQFLFEYFSETQRNKGNFPGRFSGRQFSNSRSEMNVSTLELGDSALYLCASSSIQGAGETQYFGPGTRLLVL.